Listed below are T cell receptor beta chains from one sample, sequenced in a study of cytomegalovirus exposure and HLA in healthy donors. TCRdb's table, derived via immunoSEQ multiplex PCR, lists solely in-frame clones and lacks some. The sample has hundreds of thousands of clones, about 75% seen once; the top ten hold approximately 1.8%. Sequenced sample: PBMCs. The receptors originated from a male donor in good health and CMV-seronegative. Both conserved end residues are part of each CDR3. D genes are given only for firm matches. Size is stated for part of the rows, as once, few or many counts, or as a class when the clone is expanded.

CASSLIWGGSSGANVLTF	TGTGCCAGCAGTTTAATCTGGGGGGGGAGCTCTGGGGCCAACGTCCTGACTTTC	TRBV27	TRBJ2-6	-	TRBD2
CASSLPRGQRRLTYEQYF	TGTGCCAGCAGCTTACCCAGGGGGCAGAGGAGACTTACCTACGAGCAGTACTTC	TRBV11-1	TRBJ2-7	-	TRBD1
CASSFTQRGPSYNEQFF	TGTGCCAGCAGCTTTACCCAGAGGGGGCCCTCCTACAATGAGCAGTTCTTC	TRBV9	TRBJ2-1	-	TRBD1
CASSAPDRGSYEQYF	TGTGCCAGCAGCGCCCCGGACAGGGGTTCCTACGAGCAGTACTTC	TRBV9	TRBJ2-7	-	TRBD1
CASSQGGGLQETQYF	TGCGCCAGCAGCCAAGGGGGGGGCCTCCAAGAGACCCAGTACTTC	TRBV4-3	TRBJ2-5	-	-
CASTSSLPGTSGTGEQYF	TGTGCCAGCACCTCTAGCCTCCCCGGGACTAGCGGTACCGGCGAGCAGTACTTC	TRBV7-6	TRBJ2-7	-	TRBD2
CASSPSLGEQYF	TGTGCCAGCAGCCCTAGCTTGGGGGAGCAGTACTTC	TRBV13	TRBJ2-7	-	-
CASSNRAGLSYNEQFF	TGTGCCAGTAGTAATCGCGCAGGGCTCTCCTACAATGAGCAGTTCTTC	TRBV19	TRBJ2-1	-	-
CASSLGAGTGVGTDTQYF	TGTGCCAGCAGTTTAGGGGCAGGGACGGGGGTAGGCACAGATACGCAGTATTTT	TRBV27	TRBJ2-3	-	-
CASSFDLAYEQYF	TGCGCCAGCAGCTTCGATCTAGCCTACGAGCAGTACTTC	TRBV4-1	TRBJ2-7	-	-
CASSNLAGGNYEQYF	TGTGCCAGCAGTAACTTAGCGGGAGGGAATTACGAGCAGTACTTC	TRBV28	TRBJ2-7	-	TRBD2
CAWSVGGGGAGVEQFF	TGTGCCTGGAGTGTAGGGGGTGGGGGAGCCGGGGTTGAGCAGTTCTTC	TRBV30	TRBJ2-1	once	-
CASSIVPGIDEKLFF	TGTGCCAGTAGTATAGTTCCGGGGATCGATGAAAAACTGTTTTTT	TRBV19	TRBJ1-4	-	-
CANSRDSLSYEQYF	TGTGCCAACTCACGGGACTCCTTGTCCTACGAGCAGTACTTC	TRBV2	TRBJ2-7	few	-
CASSKTSGRFRIPSYEQYF	TGTGCCAGCAGCAAAACTAGCGGGAGGTTCCGAATTCCGTCCTACGAGCAGTACTTC	TRBV21-1	TRBJ2-7	few	-
CASSVGQGASGVQETQYF	TGTGCCAGCAGCGTAGGCCAGGGTGCTAGCGGCGTCCAAGAGACCCAGTACTTC	TRBV9	TRBJ2-5	-	TRBD2
CASSYQGNTEAFF	TGTGCCAGCAGTTATCAGGGGAACACTGAAGCTTTCTTT	TRBV2	TRBJ1-1	-	-
CASSFTTGSNQPQHF	TGTGCCAGCAGCTTCACAACAGGGTCGAATCAGCCCCAGCATTTT	TRBV7-2	TRBJ1-5	-	-
CASSVHGDDRDYGYTF	TGTGCCAGCAGCGTACATGGGGACGACAGGGACTATGGCTACACCTTC	TRBV9	TRBJ1-2	-	TRBD1
CASSEAHLGVGQPQHF	TGTGCCAGCAGTGAAGCCCATTTAGGGGTGGGTCAGCCCCAGCATTTT	TRBV2	TRBJ1-5	-	-
CAISESANYGYTF	TGTGCCATCAGTGAGAGCGCTAACTATGGCTACACCTTC	TRBV10-3	TRBJ1-2	few	-
CASRTTANTEAFF	TGTGCCAGCAGAACGACAGCGAACACTGAAGCTTTCTTT	TRBV28	TRBJ1-1	-	-
CASSLGRGGPYNEQFF	TGTGCCAGCAGCTTAGGGAGGGGGGGACCCTACAATGAGCAGTTCTTC	TRBV11-1	TRBJ2-1	-	-
CASSEGQGAFETQYF	TGTGCCAGCAGCGAGGGACAGGGGGCTTTTGAGACCCAGTACTTC	TRBV7-2	TRBJ2-5	-	TRBD1
CASSLVGLSYEQYF	TGCGCCAGCAGCTTGGTTGGGCTTTCCTACGAGCAGTACTTC	TRBV5-1	TRBJ2-7	-	-
CASSSTGTTEAFF	TGCGCCAGCAGCTCCACAGGGACCACTGAAGCTTTCTTT	TRBV5-1	TRBJ1-1	few	-
CASSLGGGRYGYTF	TGCGCCAGCAGCTTGGGAGGGGGACGCTATGGCTACACCTTC	TRBV5-1	TRBJ1-2	-	-
CASSLFQGNYGYTF	TGTGCCAGCAGTTTATTTCAGGGTAACTATGGCTACACCTTC	TRBV27	TRBJ1-2	few	-
CATQTGSSYEQYF	TGTGCCACGCAGACAGGGTCCTCCTACGAGCAGTACTTC	TRBV27	TRBJ2-7	-	TRBD1
CASSLGGGRDRSYEQYF	TGTGCCAGCAGCTTGGGGGGGGGCAGGGACCGGTCCTACGAGCAGTACTTC	TRBV5-5	TRBJ2-7	-	-
CASSQGLEGVLGYEQYF	TGTGCCAGCAGCCAAGGGTTAGAGGGGGTCCTCGGCTACGAGCAGTACTTC	TRBV4-2	TRBJ2-7	once	-
CATSVDTVSSYEQYF	TGTGCCACCAGCGTTGACACCGTCTCCTCCTACGAGCAGTACTTC	TRBV15	TRBJ2-7	-	-
CSAEGRDGGGNTIYF	TGCAGCGCAGAAGGTCGGGACGGGGGTGGAAACACCATATATTTT	TRBV29-1	TRBJ1-3	-	-
CASSLRQATNEKLFF	TGCGCCAGCAGCTTGAGACAGGCAACTAATGAAAAACTGTTTTTT	TRBV5-1	TRBJ1-4	few	-
CASRPQGDTDTQYF	TGTGCCAGCAGACCACAGGGGGACACAGATACGCAGTATTTT	TRBV28	TRBJ2-3	-	TRBD1
CASSVAFSSSYNEQFF	TGTGCCAGCAGCGTAGCTTTTTCCAGCTCCTACAATGAGCAGTTCTTC	TRBV9	TRBJ2-1	-	-
CASSTTGVGNTIYF	TGTGCCAGCAGTACGACAGGGGTTGGAAACACCATATATTTT	TRBV6-6	TRBJ1-3	few	TRBD1
CASSEGEQGEPGEKLFF	TGTGCCAGCAGTGAAGGGGAACAGGGGGAGCCTGGTGAAAAACTGTTTTTT	TRBV2	TRBJ1-4	-	TRBD1
CASSWGDRRPYEQYF	TGTGCCAGCAGCTGGGGGGACCGACGGCCCTACGAGCAGTACTTC	TRBV5-5	TRBJ2-7	-	-
CASGYTSGGYNEQFF	TGTGCTAGTGGTTATACTAGCGGGGGGTACAATGAGCAGTTCTTC	TRBV12-5	TRBJ2-1	-	TRBD2
CASSGGGGPADTQYF	TGTGCCAGCAGCGGCGGGGGGGGGCCAGCAGATACGCAGTATTTT	TRBV5-4	TRBJ2-3	-	TRBD2
CASSGQGNSFGYGYTF	TGTGCCAGCAGCGGTCAGGGGAACAGCTTTGGGTATGGCTACACCTTC	TRBV9	TRBJ1-2	-	-
CASSTPGQGPRKSRQFF	TGTGCCAGTAGTACCCCGGGACAGGGCCCCAGAAAATCGAGACAGTTCTTC	TRBV19	TRBJ2-1	-	TRBD1
CASSYSVASSYEQYF	TGTGCCAGCAGTTACTCGGTTGCGAGCTCCTACGAGCAGTACTTC	TRBV6-5	TRBJ2-7	-	-
CASSLVGTGDTDTQYF	TGTGCCAGCAGCTTAGTCGGGACAGGGGACACAGATACGCAGTATTTT	TRBV7-6	TRBJ2-3	-	TRBD1
CASSEWKTHYEQYF	TGTGCCAGCAGTGAATGGAAGACTCACTACGAGCAGTACTTC	TRBV25-1	TRBJ2-7	-	-
CASSPRMGHNYGYTF	TGTGCCAGCAGCCCCCGGATGGGGCACAACTATGGCTACACCTTC	TRBV6-5	TRBJ1-2	-	-
CASSEDRDDEQYF	TGTGCCAGCAGCGAGGACAGGGACGACGAGCAGTACTTC	TRBV5-6	TRBJ2-7	-	TRBD1
CASSPPATATGELFF	TGTGCCAGCAGCCCCCCCGCCACAGCCACCGGGGAGCTGTTTTTT	TRBV7-6	TRBJ2-2	-	-
CASSLANIRGNGYTF	TGCGCCAGCAGCTTGGCAAACATCAGAGGGAATGGCTACACCTTC	TRBV5-1	TRBJ1-2	-	-
CASSPAAYTDTQYF	TGTGCCAGCAGTCCTGCGGCATACACAGATACGCAGTATTTT	TRBV25-1	TRBJ2-3	-	-
CASSLSGQGDSYEQYF	TGCGCCAGCAGCCTTTCCGGACAGGGCGATTCCTACGAGCAGTACTTC	TRBV4-1	TRBJ2-7	-	TRBD1
CASTLGHSTGELFF	TGTGCCAGTACCCTTGGTCACTCTACCGGGGAGCTGTTTTTT	TRBV19	TRBJ2-2	-	-
CASSLGWLETQYF	TGTGCCAGCAGCTTGGGGTGGCTGGAGACCCAGTACTTC	TRBV5-4	TRBJ2-5	-	-
CASKPHPPKNNEQFF	TGTGCCAGCAAGCCCCATCCACCCAAAAACAATGAGCAGTTCTTC	TRBV6-5	TRBJ2-1	-	-
CASSLILGGAGYGYTF	TGCGCCAGCAGCCTTATCCTCGGGGGTGCGGGTTATGGCTACACCTTC	TRBV5-1	TRBJ1-2	-	-
CSVERGLYTEAFF	TGCAGCGTTGAGAGGGGGCTGTACACTGAAGCTTTCTTT	TRBV29-1	TRBJ1-1	-	TRBD1
CASSIEAGRNTEAFF	TGTGCCAGTAGTATAGAGGCAGGAAGAAACACTGAAGCTTTCTTT	TRBV19	TRBJ1-1	-	-